The 17 T cell receptor beta chains in this list originate from one sample, sequenced in a study of T-cell memory formation after mild COVID-19. TCRdb reanalysed the 5' RACE reads using MiXCR and keeps one entry per CDR3 protein. The table records 550,000 to 700,000 distinct CDR3 sequences, more than 15% of them present only once. Sequences were obtained from PBMCs or a T cell subset sorted from them (not recorded which). Source of these receptors: an adult woman who had mild COVID-19 (a few samples of this study predate the infection). Cell type and time point are not known.

This clonotype has a handful of counts. The chain has TRBV6-5 and TRBJ2-3, with D possibly being TRBD1 or TRBD2 (5 bases each). Germline CDR1 reads MNHEY; CDR2 reads SVGAGI. This CDR3 is 13 amino acids long. Trimming pared 6 bases from V and 2 bases from J, leaving 9 bases between. The CDR3: CASRPGATDTQYF. The CDR3 DNA sequence: TGTGCCAGCAGGCCCGGGGCCACAGATACGCAGTATTTT.

This clonotype was counted ten times or more. The chain links TRBV5-1 to TRBJ1-5; unclear D gene. The CDR3 spans 14 residues. Looked up from germline, CDR1 is SGHRS and CDR2 is YFSETQ. With 0 bases removed from V and 2 bases from J, the gap between germline ends came to 6 bases. The CDR3 loop is CASSLGEGNQPQHF. In nucleotides, the CDR3 is TGCGCCAGCAGCTTGGGGGAGGGCAATCAGCCCCAGCATTTT.

This clonotype appeared a single time. The rearrangement uses TRBV5-1 and TRBJ2-5; no firm D call. V was shortened by 0 bases and J by 5 bases, with 14 bases between the two germline ends. The CDR3 has 15 residues. Germline CDR1 and CDR2: SGHRS and YFSETQ. CDR3 sequence reads: CASSLGGTPPETQYF. Here the CDR3 DNA reads TGCGCCAGCAGCTTGGGGGGAACCCCCCCGGAGACCCAGTACTTC.

The chain has TRBV6-6 and TRBJ2-7; D is perhaps TRBD1 (6 bases). The germline CDR1 and CDR2 sequences are MNHNY and SVGAGI (reference sequence). This CDR3 is 15 amino acids long. Trimming shortened V by 7 bases and J by 0 bases, and 16 bases separated the two germline ends. In DNA, the CDR3 is TGTGCCAGCACGAGCGGACAGAGGAGCTCCTACGAGCAGTACTTC. Translated: CASTSGQRSSYEQYF.

This clonotype was counted a few times. The chain combines TRBV20-1 with TRBJ1-1, with a tentative D call TRBD1 (6 bases). Per germline, CDR1 DFQATT and CDR2 SNEGSKA (reference sequence). The CDR3 covers 15 residues. V dropped 0 bases and J dropped 0 bases, with 11 bases sitting between them. As DNA, the CDR3 is TGCAGTGCTAGAGAGCAGGGGTTCATGAACACTGAAGCTTTCTTT. Its protein product is CSAREQGFMNTEAFF.

The chain links TRBV4-1 to TRBJ1-1; the D gene is possibly TRBD1 (5 bases). Deletions cut 1 base from V and 10 bases from J, with 13 bases between. Germline-derived CDR1 and CDR2 are MGHRA and YSYEKL. This CDR3 region has 13 residues. CDR3 in amino acids: CASSQAWSGRAFF. As DNA, the CDR3 is TGCGCCAGCAGCCAAGCCTGGTCAGGGCGAGCTTTCTTT.

This clonotype occurred many times. This chain joins TRBV7-6 and TRBJ2-2; 12 bases match TRBD1. The CDR3 consists of 20 residues. CDR1 and CDR2 (germline): SGHVS, FNYEAQ. The ends lost 4 bases at V and 3 bases at J; junction bases unmatched: 15. The CDR3 is CASSSVPTGTGGRYTGELFF. The CDR3 DNA reads as TGTGCCAGCAGCTCCGTCCCAACCGGGACAGGGGGCCGATACACCGGGGAGCTGTTTTTT.

This clonotype was counted only a few times. The J gene is TRBJ2-5, the V gene TRBV27, with 11 bases that match TRBD2. The CDR3 spans 16 residues. CDR1 MNHEY and CDR2 SMNVEV come from the germline V gene (reference sequence). J lost 5 bases, V lost 3 bases, and 8 bases had no gene match. The CDR3 bases are TGTGCCAGCAGTTTCGGACTAGCGGGTGACCGGGAGACCCAGTACTTC. The encoded protein is CASSFGLAGDRETQYF.

V usage is TRBV7-8 and J usage is TRBJ2-7, with D unresolved. CDR1 and CDR2 (germline): SGHVS, FQNEAQ. The CDR3 is 14 residues long. Trimming left V 1 base short and J 5 bases short, with 12 bases between. This chain's CDR3 is CASSLGPGLDEQYF. CDR3 DNA: TGTGCCAGCAGCTTAGGTCCGGGTTTGGACGAGCAGTACTTC.

This clonotype has more than one count but fewer than ten. J is TRBJ2-3 and V is TRBV5-6, with 10 bases matching TRBD2. The germline V gene has CDR1 SGHDT and CDR2 YYEEEE. Germline trimming cut 3 bases from V and 5 bases from J; bases unmatched to any gene: 6. CDR3 length: 15 amino acids. The CDR3 coding sequence is TGTGCCAGCAGCTGGGAGAGCGGGAGGGTAGATACGCAGTATTTT. This encodes CASSWESGRVDTQYF.

V gene TRBV20-1 combines with J gene TRBJ2-1; D unresolved. The CDR3 runs 12 residues. V was clipped by 3 bases and J by 8 bases, with 11 bases between them. The V gene's germline CDR1 is DFQATT and CDR2 SNEGSKA (reference sequence). The CDR3 nucleotides are TGCAGTGCTAGTTCTCAGTGGGATGAGCAGTTCTTC. This sequence encodes CSASSQWDEQFF.

This clonotype was counted only a few times. This chain joins TRBV5-6 and TRBJ2-7; the match to TRBD2 covers 7 bases. The CDR3 contains 14 residues. The trim removed 4 bases at V and 0 bases at J, leaving 4 bases unmatched. Germline CDR1 reads SGHDT; CDR2 reads YYEEEE. Written as DNA, the CDR3 is TGTGCCAGCAGCCTCAAGCGGGACTCCTACGAGCAGTACTTC. Protein product: CASSLKRDSYEQYF. Full variable domain (rest looked up from reference TRBV5-6 and TRBJ2-7): DAGVTQSPTHLIKTRGQQVTLRCSPKSGHDTVSWYQQALGQGPQFIFQYYEEEERQRGNFPDRFSGHQFPNYSSELNVNALLLGDSALYLCASSLKRDSYEQYFGPGTRLTVT.

In its sample, this clonotype was seen a few times. The chain combines TRBV7-6 with TRBJ2-3; D unresolved. CDR1 is SGHVS, CDR2 FNYEAQ, per germline. Trimming took 0 bases from V and 1 from J, leaving 8 bases between them. The CDR3 loop spans 15 amino acids. CDR3 nucleotide sequence: TGTGCCAGCAGCTTAGCCGTGGGTGGCACAGATACGCAGTATTTT. Translation gives CASSLAVGGTDTQYF.

The CDR3 DNA follows: TGCGCCAGCAGTGACCCTAGCGACCTACCTTCCTACAATGAGCAGTTCTTC. Protein product: CASSDPSDLPSYNEQFF. This chain uses TRBV10-2 with TRBJ2-1; weak D call: TRBD2 (6 bases). The CDR3 has 17 amino acids. The V gene lost 3 bases and the J gene lost 1 base, with 16 bases spanning the gap. The germline V gene has CDR1 WSHSY and CDR2 SAAADI.

The table lists this clonotype with a few counts. This chain joins TRBV7-3 and TRBJ2-3; a weak D match, TRBD1 (6 bases). Looked up from germline, CDR1 is SGHTA and CDR2 is FQGTGA. This CDR3 is 19 amino acids long. The V and J ends lost 2 bases and 2 bases respectively, with 23 bases between them. CDR3 amino acids: CASSLRRKGWGRYTDTQYF. The CDR3, as DNA: TGTGCCAGCAGCTTACGTAGAAAAGGCTGGGGGCGGTACACAGATACGCAGTATTTT.

The chain carries TRBV5-1 and TRBJ1-2, with a weak D call TRBD1 (5 bases). The V gene's germline CDR1 is SGHRS and CDR2 YFSETQ. Trimming cost V 0 bases and J 10 bases, with 13 bases left between them. This CDR3 region has 13 residues. The CDR3 DNA reads TGCGCCAGCAGCTTGGCCGCGGAGGGGTTCTACACCTTC. It specifies CASSLAAEGFYTF.

The chain combines TRBV5-5 with TRBJ2-7, with TRBD2 identical over 8 bases. Unmatched junction bases numbered 7, after V lost 4 bases and J lost 4 bases. The CDR3 length is 14 residues. CDR1 is SGHKS and CDR2 is YYEKEE in the germline V gene (reference sequence). CDR3 sequence: CASSPGLARYEQYF. As DNA, the CDR3 is TGTGCCAGCAGCCCTGGACTAGCCCGTTACGAGCAGTACTTC.